Listed here is a single T cell receptor beta chain. Clones were sequenced by immunoSEQ multiplex PCR, and TCRdb holds only the in-frame ones, with some missing. Of around 250,000 clones listed, approximately 93% are singletons. The data stem from a study of T cell responses to AZD1222 COVID-19 vaccine. CDR3 length: 16 amino acids. Germline V gives CDR1 MDHEN, CDR2 SYDVKM. V lost 4 bases and J lost 5; bases outside the gene matches: 12. The chain carries TRBV28 and TRBJ1-1; 8 bases line up with TRBD1. This material consisted of peripheral blood, taken on day 0 of AZD1222 vaccination. The source of this sequence is an adult in good health. The CDR3 reads CASSSPGQEIRTEAFF. The CDR3 DNA follows: TGTGCCAGCAGTTCGCCGGGACAGGAGATCAGGACTGAAGCTTTCTTT.